Below, one TCR beta chain is given with its context. Its target is unknown. This entry is derived from a study of post-analysis software for immune sequencing data. The study, taken as a whole, reports: Roughly 5 TRBV segments occurring more often in patients than controls included TRBV5-6, TRBV5-1 and TRBV20-1. Significantly decreased normalized Chao1 diversity was recorded for multiple sclerosis patients relative to controls.

Every TCR beta cDNA library bore unique molecular identifiers. TCRdb re-called the PCR reads with MiXCR, one entry per CDR3 protein. The repertoire holds roughly 650,000 distinct CDR3 sequences, with around 60% as singletons. Germline V lookup: CDR1 LGHNA, CDR2 YNFKEQ. CDR3 length equals 17 residues. V was clipped by 3 bases and J by 5 bases; unmatched bases: 6. This TCR derives from a girl aged 2 to 9 with multiple sclerosis. The sequenced material came from blood. The chain employs TRBV4-2 and TRBJ2-1; 14 positions match TRBD2. The CDR3, as DNA: TGTGCCAGCAGCCACCCGGGACTAGCGGGGGCCGACAATGAGCAGTTCTTC. This encodes CASSHPGLAGADNEQFF.